The entry below describes one T cell receptor beta chain. Its antigen is still unknown. Assay used: immunoSEQ multiplex PCR; TCRdb lists only in-frame clones, some missing. The sample shows more than 150,000 clones, almost 95% of them seen only once. This entry is derived from a study of T cell responses to AZD1222 COVID-19 vaccine. Study overall: Pooling was applied to second doses at about 4 or about 12 weeks. Study findings and constraints: Donors were largely white British and mainly female; clonal diversity was possibly underestimated. Baseline seropositivity characterized only a handful of AZD1222 recipients.

The CDR3 length is 13 residues. V gave up 6 bases and J gave up 4 bases, with 12 bases separating them. Per germline, CDR1 MGHRA and CDR2 YSYEKL. The receptor was isolated from an adult in good health. V and J are TRBV4-1 and TRBJ1-1; D gene ambiguous. Here the sequenced sample was peripheral blood, taken on day 0 of AZD1222 vaccination. The CDR3 DNA is TGCGCCAGCAGTTCCGACGGAGGCACTGAAGCTTTCTTT. Translated, it gives CASSSDGGTEAFF.